Below are 15 T cell receptor beta chains sequenced from a single sample in a study of cytomegalovirus exposure and HLA in healthy donors. Here immunoSEQ multiplex PCR was the method, and the copy in TCRdb shows in-frame clones only, minus some. The profile shows under 85,000 clones, approximately 92% of them singletons. Input material: PBMCs. These receptor sequences come from a man aged 18-30 years in good health and CMV-seropositive.

The chain combines TRBV19 with TRBJ1-1; 9 bases are shared with TRBD1. V trimming: 0 bases; J trimming: 3 bases; junction bases outside the gene matches: 2. The germline CDR1 and CDR2 sequences are LNHDA and SQIVND (reference sequence). The CDR3 consists of 15 residues. The CDR3 DNA reads TGTGCCAGTAGTATAGAGACAGGGGGGTACACTGAAGCTTTCTTT. Amino acids: CASSIETGGYTEAFF.

The rearrangement joins TRBV7-2 to TRBJ1-2, with D maybe TRBD1 (5 bases). The CDR3 has 16 residues. V was trimmed by 2 bases and J by 7 bases, leaving 20 bases between them. Germline loops: CDR1 SGHTA, CDR2 FQGNSA. CDR3 sequence (DNA): TGTGCCAGCAGCTTAACTCGTAGGGGAGGGGTGGGTGGCTACACCTTC. Translating gives CASSLTRRGGVGGYTF.

The V call is TRBV28, the J call TRBJ2-1, with 7 bases lining up with TRBD1. The germline gives CDR1 MDHEN, CDR2 SYDVKM. Trimming at V came to 7 bases and at J to 7 bases, leaving 4 bases not matched to a gene. This CDR3 has 12 residues. This CDR3 is CASIDRVNEQFF. For the CDR3, the DNA is TGTGCCAGCATAGACAGGGTTAATGAGCAGTTCTTC.

Only a few counts were recorded for this clone. The gene calls are TRBV18 and TRBJ2-7, with TRBD2 matching over 10 bases. Germline V CDR1 and CDR2: KGHSH, LQKENI. The ends lost 7 bases at V and 2 bases at J; junction bases unmatched: 5. There are 14 residues in the CDR3. CDR3 loop: CASFKAGGTYEQYF. For the CDR3, the DNA is TGTGCCAGCTTCAAAGCGGGAGGGACCTACGAGCAGTACTTC.

The chain carries TRBV2 and TRBJ1-2, with a tentative D call TRBD1 (6 bases). The germline V and J ends were trimmed by 7 bases and 5 bases, with 20 bases remaining between them. The CDR3 extends over 15 amino acids. Germline-derived CDR1 and CDR2 are SNHLY and FYNNEI. The CDR3 loop reads CASNTKSGGGYGYTF. The CDR3 region has the DNA TGTGCCAGCAACACAAAAAGTGGGGGCGGGTATGGCTACACCTTC.

This clone was observed a few times. The chain uses TRBV27 and TRBJ2-5; 7 bases map to TRBD2. Germline-derived CDR1 and CDR2 are MNHEY and SMNVEV (reference sequence). The CDR3 length is 14 residues. V shed 3 bases, J shed 5 bases, and the junction held 6 bases outside the gene matches. CDR3 coding DNA: TGTGCCAGCAGTTTCCGACTAGCAGGGGAGACCCAGTACTTC. It specifies CASSFRLAGETQYF.

The chain is built from TRBV2 and TRBJ2-5; 9 bases are a match to TRBD1. CDR3 size: 15 residues. V lost 2 bases, J lost 5 bases, and 6 bases stayed unmatched. Germline V CDR1 and CDR2: SNHLY, FYNNEI. CDR3 coding DNA: TGTGCCAGCAGTGAATGGGACAGGGAGGTCGAGACCCAGTACTTC. Protein: CASSEWDREVETQYF.

V is TRBV7-8 and J is TRBJ2-7; TRBD2 aligns across 11 bases. J lost 3 bases, V lost 1 base, and 17 bases had no gene match. From germline, CDR1 is SGHVS and CDR2 FQNEAQ. The CDR3 is 20 residues long. The CDR3, as DNA: TGTGCCAGCAGCTTAGGTGGGGCTAGCGGGAGGACGACCGCCCGCTACGAGCAGTACTTC. Its protein is CASSLGGASGRTTARYEQYF.

In this sample, this clone turned up once. The chain employs TRBV28 and TRBJ1-2; 8 nucleotides agree with TRBD1. This CDR3 spans 14 amino acids. Germline V gives CDR1 MDHEN, CDR2 SYDVKM. V lost 5 bases to trimming and J lost 6 bases; unmatched junction nucleotides: 8. The CDR3 DNA reads as TGTGCCAGCAGTCCCCACCAGGGGGCAAATGGCTACACCTTC. As protein: CASSPHQGANGYTF.

This clone appeared a few times. V usage is TRBV7-8 and J usage is TRBJ1-5, with 7 bases that match TRBD1. The trim removed 5 bases at V and 3 bases at J, leaving 4 bases unmatched. The CDR3 is 14 residues long. Germline values: CDR1 SGHVS, CDR2 FQNEAQ. CDR3 nucleotides: TGTGCCAGCAGCATAGGACAGGACAATCAGCCCCAGCATTTT. This gives the protein CASSIGQDNQPQHF.

The chain has TRBV28 and TRBJ2-7; D is unresolved. V was clipped by 7 bases and J by 6 bases, with 13 bases between them. This CDR3 is 12 amino acids long. Germline CDR1 reads MDHEN; CDR2 reads SYDVKM. Here the CDR3 DNA reads TGTGCCAGCACCCTTCTCCCCGGCGAGCAGTACTTC. This gives the protein CASTLLPGEQYF.

Notes on this clone: The CDR3 does not close with the conserved phenylalanine or tryptophan, likely indicating a read error. The DNA is omitted, as the CDR3 cannot be located on it reliably, and the CDR3 follows TCRdb's listing. This chain uses TRBV6-1 with TRBJ2-7; the table's D call of TRBD2 was not tested on the DNA. CDR1 and CDR2 from the germline V gene are MNHNS and SASEGT. The CDR3 is made up of 14 amino acids, end residues included. The CDR3 sequence is CASSELTKESRRYA.

The CDR3 here is CASSLTGRGNTEAFF. For the CDR3, the DNA is TGCGCCAGCAGCTTGACAGGGCGAGGGAACACTGAAGCTTTCTTT. This chain links TRBV5-1 with TRBJ1-1; D may be TRBD1 (6 bases). This CDR3 is 15 amino acids long. V was pared by 1 base and J by 1 base, with 11 bases between. The germline gives CDR1 SGHRS, CDR2 YFSETQ.

This chain connects TRBV11-1 to TRBJ2-5; 7 nucleotides match TRBD2. The CDR3 is made up of 13 amino acids. The germline CDR1 and CDR2 sequences are SGHAT and FQDESV (reference sequence). V lost 2 bases, J lost 4 bases, and 1 base stayed unmatched. The CDR3 DNA sequence: TGTGCCAGCAGCTTAAGCGGGGCAGAGACCCAGTACTTC. As protein: CASSLSGAETQYF.

This clone was picked up one time. The genes are TRBV28 and TRBJ2-5; D not certain. The V gene's germline CDR1 is MDHEN and CDR2 SYDVKM. With 6 bases removed from V and 5 bases from J, the gap between germline ends came to 10 bases. This CDR3 is built from 12 residues. CDR3 residues: CASSHAAETQYF. In nucleotides, the CDR3 is TGTGCCAGCAGCCACGCCGCGGAGACCCAGTACTTC.